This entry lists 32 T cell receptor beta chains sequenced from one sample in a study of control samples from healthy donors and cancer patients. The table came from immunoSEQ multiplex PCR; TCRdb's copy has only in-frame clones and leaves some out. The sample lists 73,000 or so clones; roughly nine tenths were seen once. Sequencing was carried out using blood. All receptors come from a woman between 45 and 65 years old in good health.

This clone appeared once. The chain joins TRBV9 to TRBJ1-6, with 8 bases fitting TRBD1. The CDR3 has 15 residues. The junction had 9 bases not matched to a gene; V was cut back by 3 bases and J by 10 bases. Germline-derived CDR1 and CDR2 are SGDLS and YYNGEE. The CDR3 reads CASSAGQGERSPLHF. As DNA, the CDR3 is TGTGCCAGCAGCGCAGGACAGGGTGAAAGATCACCCCTCCACTTT.

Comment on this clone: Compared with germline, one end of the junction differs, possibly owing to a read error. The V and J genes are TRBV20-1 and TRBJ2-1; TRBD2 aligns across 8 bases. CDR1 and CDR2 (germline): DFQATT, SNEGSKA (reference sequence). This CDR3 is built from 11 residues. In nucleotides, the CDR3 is TGCAGTCCTAGCGGGCACAATGAGCAGTTCTTC. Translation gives CSPSGHNEQFF.

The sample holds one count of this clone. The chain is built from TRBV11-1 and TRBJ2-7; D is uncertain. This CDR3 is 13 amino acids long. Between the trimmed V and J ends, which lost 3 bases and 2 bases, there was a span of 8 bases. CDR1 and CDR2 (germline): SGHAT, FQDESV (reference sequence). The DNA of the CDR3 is TGTGCCAGCAGCTTCGGAATAACCTACGAGCAGTACTTC. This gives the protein CASSFGITYEQYF.

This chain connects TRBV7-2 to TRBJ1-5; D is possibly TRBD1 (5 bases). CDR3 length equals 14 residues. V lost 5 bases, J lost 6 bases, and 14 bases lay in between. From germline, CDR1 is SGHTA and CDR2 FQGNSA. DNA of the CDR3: TGTGCCAGCAGCGGGGTGGGGGTTAGTCAGCCCCAGCATTTT. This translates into CASSGVGVSQPQHF.

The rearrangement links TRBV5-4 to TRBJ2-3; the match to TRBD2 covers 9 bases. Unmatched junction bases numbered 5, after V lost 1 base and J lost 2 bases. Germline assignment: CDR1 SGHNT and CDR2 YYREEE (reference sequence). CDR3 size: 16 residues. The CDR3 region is CASSLRLAGVTDTQYF. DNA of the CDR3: TGTGCCAGCAGCTTGAGGTTAGCGGGAGTCACAGATACGCAGTATTTT.

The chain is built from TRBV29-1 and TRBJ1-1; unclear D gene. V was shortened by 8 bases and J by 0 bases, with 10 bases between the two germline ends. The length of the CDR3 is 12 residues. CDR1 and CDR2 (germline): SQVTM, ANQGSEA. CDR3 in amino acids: CSFVGMNTEAFF. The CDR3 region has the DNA TGCAGCTTCGTAGGGATGAACACTGAAGCTTTCTTT.

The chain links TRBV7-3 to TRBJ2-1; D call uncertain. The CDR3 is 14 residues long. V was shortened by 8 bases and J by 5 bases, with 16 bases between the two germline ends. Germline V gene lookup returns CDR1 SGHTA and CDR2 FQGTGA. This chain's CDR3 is CASAVGARDNEQFF. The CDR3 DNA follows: TGTGCCAGCGCCGTTGGAGCGCGAGACAATGAGCAGTTCTTC.

CDR3 residues: CASSIFGSGELFF. The CDR3 nucleotides read TGTGCCAGCAGCATCTTTGGTTCCGGGGAGCTGTTTTTT. This sequence joins TRBV9 and TRBJ2-2; no clear D gene. CDR3 length: 13 residues. Trimming took off 4 bases at V and 6 bases at J, with 10 bases between the two ends. Germline CDR1 is SGDLS and CDR2 is YYNGEE.

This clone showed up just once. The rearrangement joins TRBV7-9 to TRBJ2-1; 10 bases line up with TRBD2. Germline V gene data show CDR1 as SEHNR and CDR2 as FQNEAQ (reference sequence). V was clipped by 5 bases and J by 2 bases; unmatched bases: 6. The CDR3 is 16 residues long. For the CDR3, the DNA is TGTGCCAGCAGCCTCCCGGGACTAGCGCCCTACAATGAGCAGTTCTTC. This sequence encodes CASSLPGLAPYNEQFF.

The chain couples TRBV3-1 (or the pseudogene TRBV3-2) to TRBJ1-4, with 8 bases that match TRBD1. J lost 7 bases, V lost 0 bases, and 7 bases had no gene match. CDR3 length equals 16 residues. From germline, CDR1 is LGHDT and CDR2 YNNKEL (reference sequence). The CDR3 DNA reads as TGTGCCAGCAGCCAAGACCCGACAGGGGCGGGTGAAAAACTGTTTTTT. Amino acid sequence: CASSQDPTGAGEKLFF.

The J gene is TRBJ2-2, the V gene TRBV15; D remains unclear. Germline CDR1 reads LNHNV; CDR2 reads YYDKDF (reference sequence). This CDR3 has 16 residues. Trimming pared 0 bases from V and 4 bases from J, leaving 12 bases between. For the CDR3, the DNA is TGTGCCACCAGCAGAGATAGTGTCGGGCTCACCGGGGAGCTGTTTTTT. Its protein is CATSRDSVGLTGELFF.

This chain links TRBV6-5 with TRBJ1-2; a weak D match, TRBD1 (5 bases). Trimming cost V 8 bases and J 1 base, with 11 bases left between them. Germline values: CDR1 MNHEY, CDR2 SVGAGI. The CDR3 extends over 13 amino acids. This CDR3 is CASRAGNNYGYTF. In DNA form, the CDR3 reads TGTGCCAGCCGGGCAGGGAATAACTATGGCTACACCTTC.

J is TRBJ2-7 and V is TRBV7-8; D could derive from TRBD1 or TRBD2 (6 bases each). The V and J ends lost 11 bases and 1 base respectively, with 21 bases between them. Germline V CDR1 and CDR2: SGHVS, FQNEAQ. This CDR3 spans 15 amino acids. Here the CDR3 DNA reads TGTGCCGTCCGTGGGGGCCGGGGGCTATCCTACGAGCAGTACTTC. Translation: CAVRGGRGLSYEQYF. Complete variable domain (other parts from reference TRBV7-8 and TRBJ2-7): GAGVSQSPRYKVAKRGQDVALRCDPISGHVSLFWYQQALGQGPEFLTYFQNEAQLDKSGLPSDRFFAERPEGSVSTLKIQRTQQEDSAVYLCAVRGGRGLSYEQYFGPGTRLTVT.

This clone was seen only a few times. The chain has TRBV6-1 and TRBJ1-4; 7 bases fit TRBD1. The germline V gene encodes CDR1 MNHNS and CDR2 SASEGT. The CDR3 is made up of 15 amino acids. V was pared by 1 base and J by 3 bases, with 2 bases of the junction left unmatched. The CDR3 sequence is CASSEGQGSNEKLFF. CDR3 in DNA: TGTGCCAGCAGTGAAGGACAGGGTTCTAATGAAAAACTGTTTTTT.

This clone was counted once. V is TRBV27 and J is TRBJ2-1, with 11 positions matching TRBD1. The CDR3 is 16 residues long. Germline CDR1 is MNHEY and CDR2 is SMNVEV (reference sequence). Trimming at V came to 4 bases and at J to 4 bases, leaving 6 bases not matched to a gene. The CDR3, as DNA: TGTGCCAGCAGTTCGCAGGGGGACAGGGGGTACAATGAGCAGTTCTTC. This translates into CASSSQGDRGYNEQFF.

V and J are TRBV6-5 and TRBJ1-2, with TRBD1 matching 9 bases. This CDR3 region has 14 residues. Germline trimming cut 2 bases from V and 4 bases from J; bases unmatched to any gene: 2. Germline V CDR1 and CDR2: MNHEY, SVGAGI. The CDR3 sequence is CASSYTGGFYGYTF. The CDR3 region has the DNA TGTGCCAGCAGTTACACAGGGGGCTTCTATGGCTACACCTTC.

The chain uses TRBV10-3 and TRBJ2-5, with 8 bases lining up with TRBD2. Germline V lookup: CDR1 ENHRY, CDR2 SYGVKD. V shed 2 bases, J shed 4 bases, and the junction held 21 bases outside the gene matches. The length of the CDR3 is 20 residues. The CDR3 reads CAISEPDSGRSTGGPETQYF. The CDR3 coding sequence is TGTGCCATCAGTGAGCCCGACTCGGGGAGATCGACGGGAGGGCCAGAGACCCAGTACTTC.

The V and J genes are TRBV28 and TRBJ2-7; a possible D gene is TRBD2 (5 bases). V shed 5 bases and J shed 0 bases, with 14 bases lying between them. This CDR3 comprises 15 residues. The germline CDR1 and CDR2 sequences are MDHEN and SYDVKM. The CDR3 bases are TGTGCCAGCAGTCCGGTAGCGTGGATCTCCTACGAGCAGTACTTC. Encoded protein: CASSPVAWISYEQYF.

The CDR3 region is CAISEDNRAGTEAFF. CDR3 in DNA: TGTGCCATCAGCGAGGACAACAGGGCGGGCACTGAAGCTTTCTTT. The chain carries TRBV10-3 and TRBJ1-1; D might be TRBD1 (6 bases). The CDR3 consists of 15 residues. Germline V gene lookup returns CDR1 ENHRY and CDR2 SYGVKD. With 6 bases removed from V and 4 bases from J, the gap between germline ends came to 18 bases.

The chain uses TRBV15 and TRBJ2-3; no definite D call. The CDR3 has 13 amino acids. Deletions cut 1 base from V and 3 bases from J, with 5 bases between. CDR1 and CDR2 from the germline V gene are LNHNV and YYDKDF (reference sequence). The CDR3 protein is CATSRAKTDTQYF. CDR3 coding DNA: TGTGCCACCAGCAGAGCTAAAACAGATACGCAGTATTTT.

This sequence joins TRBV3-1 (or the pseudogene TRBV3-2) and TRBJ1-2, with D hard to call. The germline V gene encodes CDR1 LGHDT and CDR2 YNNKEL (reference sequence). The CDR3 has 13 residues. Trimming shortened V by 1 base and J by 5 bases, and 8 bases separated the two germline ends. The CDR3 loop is CASSQVREYGYTF. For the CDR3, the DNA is TGTGCCAGCAGCCAAGTTCGGGAATATGGCTACACCTTC.

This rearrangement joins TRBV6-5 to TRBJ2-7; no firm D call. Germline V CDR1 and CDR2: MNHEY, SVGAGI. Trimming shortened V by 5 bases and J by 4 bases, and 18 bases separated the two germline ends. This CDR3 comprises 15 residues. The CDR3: CASSPLVTSKYEQYF. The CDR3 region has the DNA TGTGCCAGCAGTCCCCTTGTCACCTCCAAATACGAGCAGTACTTC.

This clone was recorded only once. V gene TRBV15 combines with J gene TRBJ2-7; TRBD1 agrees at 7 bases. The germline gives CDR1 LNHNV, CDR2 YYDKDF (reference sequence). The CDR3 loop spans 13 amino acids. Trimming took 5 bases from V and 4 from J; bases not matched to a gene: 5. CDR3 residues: CATSLTTGYEQYF. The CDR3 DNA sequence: TGTGCCACCAGCTTAACGACAGGGTACGAGCAGTACTTC.

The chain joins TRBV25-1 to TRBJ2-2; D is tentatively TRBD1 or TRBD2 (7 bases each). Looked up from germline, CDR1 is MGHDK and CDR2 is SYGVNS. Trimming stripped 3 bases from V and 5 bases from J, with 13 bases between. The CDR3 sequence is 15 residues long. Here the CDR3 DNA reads TGTGCCAGCAGTGACAGGGGGGGTAGGACCGGGGAGCTGTTTTTT. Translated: CASSDRGGRTGELFF.

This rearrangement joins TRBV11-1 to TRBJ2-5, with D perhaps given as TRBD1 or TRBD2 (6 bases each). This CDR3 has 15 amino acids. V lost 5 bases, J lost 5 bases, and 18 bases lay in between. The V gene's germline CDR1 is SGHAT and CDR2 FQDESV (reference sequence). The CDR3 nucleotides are TGTGCCAGCAGCCCCCAGGGGCGGGGAACGGAGACCCAGTACTTC. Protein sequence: CASSPQGRGTETQYF.

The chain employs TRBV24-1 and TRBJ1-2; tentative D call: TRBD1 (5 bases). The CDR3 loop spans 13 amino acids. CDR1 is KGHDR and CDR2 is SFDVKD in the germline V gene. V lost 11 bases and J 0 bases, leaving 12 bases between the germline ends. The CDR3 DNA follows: TGTGCCATAGGACAAGACACTAACTATGGCTACACCTTC. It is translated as CAIGQDTNYGYTF.

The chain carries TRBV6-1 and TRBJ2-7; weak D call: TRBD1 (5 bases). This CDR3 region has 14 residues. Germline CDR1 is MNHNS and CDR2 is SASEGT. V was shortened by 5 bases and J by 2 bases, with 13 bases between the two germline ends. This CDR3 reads CASSPSQGTYEQYF. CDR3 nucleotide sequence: TGTGCCAGCAGTCCCAGCCAGGGAACCTACGAGCAGTACTTC.

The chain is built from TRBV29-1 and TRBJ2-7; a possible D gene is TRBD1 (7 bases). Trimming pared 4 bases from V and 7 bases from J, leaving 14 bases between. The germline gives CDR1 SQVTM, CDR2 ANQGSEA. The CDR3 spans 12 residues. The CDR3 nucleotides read TGCAGCGTTGCGGCGACAGGGAGGGAGCAGTACTTC. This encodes CSVAATGREQYF.

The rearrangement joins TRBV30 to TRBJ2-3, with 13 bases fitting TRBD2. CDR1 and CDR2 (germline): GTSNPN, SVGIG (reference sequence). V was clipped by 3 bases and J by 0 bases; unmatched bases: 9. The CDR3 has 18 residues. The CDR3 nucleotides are TGTGCCTGGAGCATGGGACTAGCGGGACCCCGTAGCACAGATACGCAGTATTTT. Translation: CAWSMGLAGPRSTDTQYF.

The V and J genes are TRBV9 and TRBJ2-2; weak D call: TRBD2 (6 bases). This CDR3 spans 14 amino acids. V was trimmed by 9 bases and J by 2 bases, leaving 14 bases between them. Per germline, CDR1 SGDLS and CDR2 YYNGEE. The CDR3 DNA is TGTGCCACCCAGGCGGGAACAAACACCGGGGAGCTGTTTTTT. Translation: CATQAGTNTGELFF.

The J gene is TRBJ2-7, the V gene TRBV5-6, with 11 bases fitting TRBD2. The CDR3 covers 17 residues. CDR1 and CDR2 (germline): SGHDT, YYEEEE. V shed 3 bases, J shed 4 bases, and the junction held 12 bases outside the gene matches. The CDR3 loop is CASSYLGTSGEGYEQYF. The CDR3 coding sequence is TGTGCCAGCAGCTATTTGGGGACTAGCGGAGAGGGATACGAGCAGTACTTC.

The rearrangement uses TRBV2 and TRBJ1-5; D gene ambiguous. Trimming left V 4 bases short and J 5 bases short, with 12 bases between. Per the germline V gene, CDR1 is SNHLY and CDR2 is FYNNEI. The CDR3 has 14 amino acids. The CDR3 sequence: CASSGLKRDQPQHF. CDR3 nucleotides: TGTGCCAGCAGTGGGCTTAAGAGGGATCAGCCCCAGCATTTT.